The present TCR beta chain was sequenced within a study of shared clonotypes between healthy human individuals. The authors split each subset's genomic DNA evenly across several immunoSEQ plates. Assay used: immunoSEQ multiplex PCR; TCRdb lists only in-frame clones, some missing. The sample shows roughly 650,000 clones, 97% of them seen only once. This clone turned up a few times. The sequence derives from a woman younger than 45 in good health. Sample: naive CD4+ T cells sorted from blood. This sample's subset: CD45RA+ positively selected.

CDR3 coding DNA: TGTGCCAGCAGCCAATGGTGGGGTGAGCAGTACTTC. Residues: CASSQWWGEQYF. The chain carries TRBV7-9 and TRBJ2-7; D gene unclear. V lost 5 bases and J lost 7, with 12 bases in between. Looked up from germline, CDR1 is SEHNR and CDR2 is FQNEAQ (reference sequence). CDR3 size: 12 residues. Full variable domain (outside the CDR3, taken from reference TRBV7-9 and TRBJ2-7): DTGVSQNPRHKITKRGQNVTFRCDPISEHNRLYWYRQTLGQGPEFLTYFQNEAQLEKSRLLSDRFSAERPKGSFSTLEIQRTEQGDSAMYLCASSQWWGEQYFGPGTRLTVT.